This T cell receptor (beta chain) was obtained from a study of blood T cell repertoires in COVID-19. For the study at large: Italy, Spain and the United States were the sources of the convalescent and acute COVID-19 samples. T cells, B-cell-depleted T cells, or PBMCs supplied cDNA or gDNA.

Authors' methods: Reference gene primer amplification gave nucleated cell count estimates. Profiled with immunoSEQ multiplex PCR; TCRdb holds only in-frame clones, not every one. V and J calls and clone size are given by that table; D and trimming were obtained from the DNA. Of about 130,000 clones listed, around 83% are singletons. The trim removed 4 bases at V and 4 bases at J, leaving 9 bases unmatched. CDR3 length: 15 residues. Germline CDR1 and CDR2: SGHRS and YFSETQ. This receptor was identified in a human donor in a cohort sampled during active COVID-19. The sequenced material came from peripheral blood. The chain recombines TRBV5-1 with TRBJ2-5; 8 nucleotides align to TRBD1. The CDR3 loop is CASSPGQAKGETQYF. The CDR3 DNA follows: TGCGCCAGCAGCCCGGGACAGGCCAAGGGAGAGACCCAGTACTTC.